The clone carrying this TCR beta chain was observed many times. Antigen: not known. This CDR3 is 15 amino acids long. V shed 5 bases and J shed 10 bases, with 23 bases lying between them. Germline CDR1 and CDR2: SEHNR and FQNEAQ (reference sequence). This entry is derived from a study of early T cells in non-severe SARS-CoV-2 infection. Study as a whole: The study sequenced bulk RNA from unsorted whole blood, with chains unpaired.

The study, taken as a whole, reports: Database matching using VDJdb favored anti-spike CD8 responses, with private and CD4 specificities left missing.

Unique molecular identifiers were attached to individual cDNA molecules. Using its own MiXCR run on the 5' RACE reads, TCRdb lists one record per CDR3 protein. The table has around 81,000 distinct CDR3 sequences, 14% seen once; the top ten hold roughly 9.7%. This clonotype originated in an adult who was a healthcare worker with PCR-confirmed SARS-CoV-2 infection or an uninfected control (not recorded which). The V and J genes are TRBV7-9 and TRBJ1-1; TRBD1 might be the D (6 bases). Specimen: whole blood. Here the CDR3 reads CASSPRTGAIGVAFF. The CDR3, as DNA: TGTGCCAGCAGCCCGCGGACGGGGGCAATCGGAGTAGCTTTCTTT.